This is a list of T cell receptor beta chains from one sample in a study of control samples from healthy donors and cancer patients. TCRdb's table, derived via immunoSEQ multiplex PCR, lists solely in-frame clones and lacks some. Found here are 85,000 to 95,000 clones, approximately 82% of them singletons; the top ten hold approximately 9.8%. Sequencing was performed on blood. The receptor source for this set is a woman between 55 and 75 years old in good health. CDR3s include the opening cysteine and the closing phenylalanine or tryptophan. The order of the fields is CDR3 DNA, CDR3 protein, J gene, V gene, clone size, D gene. A D gene is named only where the DNA matches it firmly. Some rows mark clone size as missing; the rest say once, few, many or name a class of expanded clone.

CDR3nt: TGTGCCAGCAGTTTAGTCACTAGCGGGAGCTTAAATGAGCAGTTCTTC
CDR3aa: CASSLVTSGSLNEQFF
j_gene: TRBJ2-1
v_gene: TRBV28
abundance: few
d_gene: TRBD2

CDR3nt: TGTGCCACCCTACCCGGCACGACGCGAGAGACCCAGTACTTC
CDR3aa: CATLPGTTRETQYF
j_gene: TRBJ2-5
v_gene: TRBV6-5
abundance: .
d_gene: .

CDR3nt: TGTGCCAGTAGTAAAGAAGGGGTAGGAGGCTACACCTTC
CDR3aa: CASSKEGVGGYTF
j_gene: TRBJ1-2
v_gene: TRBV19
abundance: .
d_gene: .

CDR3nt: TGTGCCAGCATCCCGGGACAGGGCGCTGAAGCTTTCTTT
CDR3aa: CASIPGQGAEAFF
j_gene: TRBJ1-1
v_gene: TRBV12-3/TRBV12-4
abundance: .
d_gene: TRBD1

CDR3nt: TGTGCCAGCAGCTTAGGGGGACAGGGTATGCAGCAGTACTTC
CDR3aa: CASSLGGQGMQQYF
j_gene: TRBJ2-7
v_gene: TRBV7-6
abundance: .
d_gene: TRBD1

CDR3nt: TGTGCCAGCAGCTTCGACACAGGAGCGAACACCGGGGAGCTGTTTTTT
CDR3aa: CASSFDTGANTGELFF
j_gene: TRBJ2-2
v_gene: TRBV5-6
abundance: .
d_gene: .

CDR3nt: TGTGCCATCAGCCCAGGACAGGGGGACAATCAGCCCCAGCATTTT
CDR3aa: CAISPGQGDNQPQHF
j_gene: TRBJ1-5
v_gene: TRBV10-3
abundance: few
d_gene: TRBD1

CDR3nt: TGTGCCAGCAGCCCGGGACTAGCGGGAGGGTATAATGAGCAGTTCTTC
CDR3aa: CASSPGLAGGYNEQFF
j_gene: TRBJ2-1
v_gene: TRBV5-6
abundance: .
d_gene: TRBD2

CDR3nt: TGTGCCAGCAGCTTATCCAGTAGCAATCAGCCCCAGCATTTT
CDR3aa: CASSLSSSNQPQHF
j_gene: TRBJ1-5
v_gene: TRBV7-2
abundance: .
d_gene: .

CDR3nt: TGTGCCAGCAGCAAGACAGGGGGCACTGAAGCTTTCTTT
CDR3aa: CASSKTGGTEAFF
j_gene: TRBJ1-1
v_gene: TRBV11-2
abundance: .
d_gene: TRBD1

CDR3nt: TGTGCCAGCAGTTACGACGGAAGAAACACTGAAGCTTTCTTT
CDR3aa: CASSYDGRNTEAFF
j_gene: TRBJ1-1
v_gene: TRBV6-6
abundance: .
d_gene: .

CDR3nt: TGTGCCAGTAGGCCCGGGACAGGGTCTTACAATGAGCAGTTCTTC
CDR3aa: CASRPGTGSYNEQFF
j_gene: TRBJ2-1
v_gene: TRBV19
abundance: .
d_gene: TRBD1

CDR3nt: TGCGCCAGCAGCTTGGTAGATACGCAGTATTTT
CDR3aa: CASSLVDTQYF
j_gene: TRBJ2-3
v_gene: TRBV5-1
abundance: once
d_gene: .

CDR3nt: TGCGCCAGCAGCCTGAAAGGCGGGGGGACCTACGAGCAGTACTTC
CDR3aa: CASSLKGGGTYEQYF
j_gene: TRBJ2-7
v_gene: TRBV10-2
abundance: .
d_gene: TRBD2

CDR3nt: TGCGCCAGCAGCCCTAATAGCGATACGCAGTATTTT
CDR3aa: CASSPNSDTQYF
j_gene: TRBJ2-3
v_gene: TRBV5-1
abundance: .
d_gene: .

CDR3nt: TGTGCCAGCAGTTTAAGACAGGGGAGCAATCAGCCCCAGCATTTT
CDR3aa: CASSLRQGSNQPQHF
j_gene: TRBJ1-5
v_gene: TRBV28
abundance: medium-sized
d_gene: TRBD1

CDR3nt: TGCGCCAGCAGCTCCCGACAGGGGCCCACTGAAGCTTTCTTT
CDR3aa: CASSSRQGPTEAFF
j_gene: TRBJ1-1
v_gene: TRBV5-1
abundance: once
d_gene: TRBD1

CDR3nt: TGTGCCAGCACTTGGGGCCAGAACACTGAAGCTTTCTTT
CDR3aa: CASTWGQNTEAFF
j_gene: TRBJ1-1
v_gene: TRBV6-5
abundance: .
d_gene: .

CDR3nt: TGTGCCAGCAGCGTAAGGTGGGGGGGAGGCTACGAGCAGTACTTC
CDR3aa: CASSVRWGGGYEQYF
j_gene: TRBJ2-7
v_gene: TRBV9
abundance: .
d_gene: TRBD2

CDR3nt: TGTGCCAGTAGGGAATTGACAAACGCTAACTATGGCTACACCTTC
CDR3aa: CASRELTNANYGYTF
j_gene: TRBJ1-2
v_gene: TRBV19
abundance: .
d_gene: .

CDR3nt: TGTGCCAGCTCACCCGGGGCGAATAATGAAGCTTTCTTT
CDR3aa: CASSPGANNEAFF
j_gene: TRBJ1-1
v_gene: TRBV18
abundance: .
d_gene: .

CDR3nt: TGTGCCAGTAGTCCCCAGGGCTCCACCTACAATGAGCAGTTCTTC
CDR3aa: CASSPQGSTYNEQFF
j_gene: TRBJ2-1
v_gene: TRBV19
abundance: few
d_gene: .

CDR3nt: TGTGCCAGCAGCTTACAAGCCTACAATGAGCAGTTCTTC
CDR3aa: CASSLQAYNEQFF
j_gene: TRBJ2-1
v_gene: TRBV7-2
abundance: .
d_gene: .